This TCR beta chain was sequenced in a study of CD8 T cells in ankylosing spondylitis. Overall study results and limits: Ankylosing spondylitis blood seemed to carry a telltale TCR beta motif made of under 10 highly homologous variants. Previously reported in reactive arthritis synovial fluid and blood were some of the motif variants. As reported, disease-linked clones showed significant enrichment in matched ankylosing spondylitis synovial fluid.

About this clonotype: What it recognizes is unknown.

Making the TCR beta libraries involved quantitative 5'-RACE with molecular barcodes. One entry per CDR3 protein, called by TCRdb with MiXCR from the 5' RACE reads. The profile shows some 240,000 distinct CDR3 sequences, about 9.1% of them singletons. This CDR3 contains 13 residues. Per the germline V gene, CDR1 is SGHVS and CDR2 is FNYEAQ. Trimming shortened V by 6 bases and J by 6 bases, and 13 bases separated the two germline ends. The source of this sequence is a male donor with ankylosing spondylitis or in good health (not recorded which). Input material: blood, either unsorted or a sorted T cell fraction (not recorded which). V and J are TRBV7-6 and TRBJ2-3, with D unresolved. The CDR3 DNA follows: TGTGCCAGCAGGAGCCCCCCCAGCGATACGCAGTATTTT. Translation gives CASRSPPSDTQYF.